Sequencing of this TCR beta chain was carried out in a study of PD-1 blockade in classical Hodgkin lymphoma. Measured with immunoSEQ multiplex PCR; TCRdb has only the in-frame clones, and not every one. The sample has about 86,000 clones; 89% are singletons. All the patients suffered relapse after autologous stem cell transplantation, and brentuximab vedotin exposure differed. Sequences were derived from peripheral blood mononuclear cells (PBMCs), sampled at baseline. This clonotype originated in a human donor with classical Hodgkin lymphoma.

The CDR3 nucleotides are TGCAGTGCAGAGAGTGAGGAGCAGTTCTTC. Protein sequence: CSAESEEQFF. The chain couples TRBV20-1 to TRBJ2-1; D ambiguous. The germline CDR1 and CDR2 sequences are DFQATT and SNEGSKA (reference sequence). CDR3 length: 10 amino acids. V lost 6 bases and J 10 bases, leaving 10 bases between the germline ends.